This paragraph reports one T cell receptor (beta chain). The table came from immunoSEQ multiplex PCR; TCRdb's copy has only in-frame clones and leaves some out. The sample shows some 360,000 clones, approximately 89% of them seen only once. The record originates from a study of blood T cell repertoires in COVID-19. On the study more broadly: COVID-19 samples from acute and convalescent phases originated in the United States, Italy and Spain.

This TCR was recovered from a woman aged 60-70 years with COVID-19, enrolled during active disease. Sequenced material: peripheral blood.

The CDR3 bases are TGTGCCAGCAGCGTCTCCGGGACAGGGGGCAGGGAGACCCAGTACTTC. Translating gives CASSVSGTGGRETQYF. The V gene is TRBV9, the J gene TRBJ2-5, with 12 bases identical to TRBD1. The CDR3 contains 16 residues. Germline assignment: CDR1 SGDLS and CDR2 YYNGEE. The V segment lost 2 bases and the J segment 5 bases; nucleotides outside the gene matches: 7. The full variable domain, its missing parts supplied by reference TRBV9 and TRBJ2-5, is DSGVTQTPKHLITATGQRVTLRCSPRSGDLSVYWYQQSLDQGLQFLIQYYNGEERAKGNILERFSAQQFPDLHSELNLSSLELGDSALYFCASSVSGTGGRETQYFGPGTRLLVL.